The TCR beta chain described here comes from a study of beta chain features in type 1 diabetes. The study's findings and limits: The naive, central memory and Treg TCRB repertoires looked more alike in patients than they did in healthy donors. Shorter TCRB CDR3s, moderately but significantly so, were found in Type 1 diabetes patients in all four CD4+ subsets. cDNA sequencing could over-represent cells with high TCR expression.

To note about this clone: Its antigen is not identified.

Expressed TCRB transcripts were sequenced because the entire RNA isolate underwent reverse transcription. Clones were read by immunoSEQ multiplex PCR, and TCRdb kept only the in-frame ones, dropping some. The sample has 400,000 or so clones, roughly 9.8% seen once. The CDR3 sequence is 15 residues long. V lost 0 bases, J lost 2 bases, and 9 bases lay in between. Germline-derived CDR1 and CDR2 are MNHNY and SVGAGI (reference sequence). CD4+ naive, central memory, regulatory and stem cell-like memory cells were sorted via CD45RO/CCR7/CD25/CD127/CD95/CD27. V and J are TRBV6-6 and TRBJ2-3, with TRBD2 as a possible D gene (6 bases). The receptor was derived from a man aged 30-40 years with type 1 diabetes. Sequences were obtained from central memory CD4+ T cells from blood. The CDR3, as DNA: TGTGCCAGCAGTTACTCGGGGGAGGCCACAGATACGCAGTATTTT. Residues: CASSYSGEATDTQYF.